The clone carrying this T cell receptor (beta chain) was seen a handful of times. The CDR3 totals 14 residues. Trimming pared 5 bases from V and 0 bases from J, leaving 8 bases between. This sample is part of a study of T cells in Graves' hyperthyroidism and ophthalmopathy. Study summary: At initial diagnosis, before any treatment had begun, peripheral blood was obtained.

TCR beta CDR3 regions were amplified from RNA transcripts. First-round RT-PCR of the TCR CDR3 relied on the HTBI primer set. One entry per CDR3 protein, called by TCRdb with MiXCR from the multiplex PCR reads. The data show about 640,000 distinct CDR3 sequences, around 21% seen once. Specimen: blood. The V gene is TRBV12-3 or TRBV12-4, the J gene TRBJ1-3; D unresolved. The source is a man aged 25 to 40 with Graves' ophthalmopathy. CDR3 protein: CASSDSASGNTIYF. DNA for the CDR3: TGTGCCAGCAGTGACTCCGCCTCTGGAAACACCATATATTTT.